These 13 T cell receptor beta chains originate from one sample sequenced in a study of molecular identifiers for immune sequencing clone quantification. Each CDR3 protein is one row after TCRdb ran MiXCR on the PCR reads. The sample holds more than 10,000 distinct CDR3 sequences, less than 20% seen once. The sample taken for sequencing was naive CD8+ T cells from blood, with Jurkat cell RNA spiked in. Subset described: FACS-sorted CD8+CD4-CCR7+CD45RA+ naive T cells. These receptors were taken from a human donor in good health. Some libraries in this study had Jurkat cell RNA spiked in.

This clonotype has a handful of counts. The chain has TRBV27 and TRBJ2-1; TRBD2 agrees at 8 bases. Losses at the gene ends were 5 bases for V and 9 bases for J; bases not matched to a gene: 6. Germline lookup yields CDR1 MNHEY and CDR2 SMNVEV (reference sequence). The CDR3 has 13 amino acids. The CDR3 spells CASSTSGRPEQFF. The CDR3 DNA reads TGTGCCAGCAGTACTAGCGGCCGACCTGAGCAGTTCTTC.

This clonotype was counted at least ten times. The CDR3: CASSSDGANYGYTF. DNA of the CDR3: TGTGCCAGCAGCTCGGACGGGGCTAACTATGGCTACACCTTC. The rearrangement uses TRBV7-3 and TRBJ1-2, with no clear D. Germline values: CDR1 SGHTA, CDR2 FQGTGA. This CDR3 has 14 residues. V was cut by 4 bases and J by 0 bases, with 9 bases left in between.

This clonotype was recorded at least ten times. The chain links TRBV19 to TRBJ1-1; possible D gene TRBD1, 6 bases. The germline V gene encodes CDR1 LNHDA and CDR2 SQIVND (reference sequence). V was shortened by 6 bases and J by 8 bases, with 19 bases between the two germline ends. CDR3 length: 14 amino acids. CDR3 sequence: CASRKLDSSDEAFF. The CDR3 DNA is TGTGCCAGTAGGAAGCTGGACAGCTCAGACGAAGCTTTCTTT. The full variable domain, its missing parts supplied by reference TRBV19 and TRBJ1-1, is DGGITQSPKYLFRKEGQNVTLSCEQNLNHDAMYWYRQDPGQGLRLIYYSQIVNDFQKGDIAEGYSVSREKKESFPLTVTSAQKNPTAFYLCASRKLDSSDEAFFGQGTRLTVV.

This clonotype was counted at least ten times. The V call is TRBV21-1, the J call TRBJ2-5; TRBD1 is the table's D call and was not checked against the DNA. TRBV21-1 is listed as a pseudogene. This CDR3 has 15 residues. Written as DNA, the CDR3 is TGTGCCAGCAGCAAAGCGATAGGGGTAGACGAGACCCAGTACTTC. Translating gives CASSKAIGVDETQYF.

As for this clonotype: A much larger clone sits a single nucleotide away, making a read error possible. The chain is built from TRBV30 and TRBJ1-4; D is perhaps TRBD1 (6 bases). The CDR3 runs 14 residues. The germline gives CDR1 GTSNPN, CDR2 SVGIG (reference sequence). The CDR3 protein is CAWNREGANEKPFF. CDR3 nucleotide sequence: TGTGCCTGGAACAGGGAGGGAGCTAATGAAAAACCGTTTTTT.

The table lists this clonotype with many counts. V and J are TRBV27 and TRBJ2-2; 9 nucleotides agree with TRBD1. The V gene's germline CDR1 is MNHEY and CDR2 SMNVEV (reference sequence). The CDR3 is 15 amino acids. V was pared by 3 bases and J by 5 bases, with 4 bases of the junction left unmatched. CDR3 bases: TGTGCCAGCAGTTTCACAGGGGGCTGGACCGGGGAGCTGTTTTTT. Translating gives CASSFTGGWTGELFF.

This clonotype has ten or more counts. The CDR3 here is CASSVATVYGYTF. The DNA for the CDR3 is TGTGCCAGCAGTGTGGCGACAGTCTATGGCTACACCTTC. V gene TRBV2 combines with J gene TRBJ1-2; the D gene is possibly TRBD1 (5 bases). Trimming cost V 4 bases and J 4 bases, with 10 bases left between them. CDR1 is SNHLY and CDR2 is FYNNEI in the germline V gene. This CDR3 has 13 amino acids.

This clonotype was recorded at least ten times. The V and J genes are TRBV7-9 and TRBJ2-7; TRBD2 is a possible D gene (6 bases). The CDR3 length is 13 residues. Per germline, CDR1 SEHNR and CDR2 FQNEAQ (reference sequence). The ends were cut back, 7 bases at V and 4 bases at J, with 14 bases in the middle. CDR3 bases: TGTGCCAGCATCCGCCGGGACTCTTACGAGCAGTACTTC. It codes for CASIRRDSYEQYF. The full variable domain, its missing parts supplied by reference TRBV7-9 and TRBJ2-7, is DTGVSQNPRHKITKRGQNVTFRCDPISEHNRLYWYRQTLGQGPEFLTYFQNEAQLEKSRLLSDRFSAERPKGSFSTLEIQRTEQGDSAMYLCASIRRDSYEQYFGPGTRLTVT.

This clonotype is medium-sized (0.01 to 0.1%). This CDR3 is CATGQGSNQPQHF. The DNA for the CDR3 is TGTGCCACGGGACAGGGATCGAATCAGCCCCAGCATTTT. The chain links TRBV10-3 to TRBJ1-5, with 9 bases matching TRBD1. Germline V gives CDR1 ENHRY, CDR2 SYGVKD. This CDR3 is 13 amino acids long. V lost 10 bases and J lost 4; bases outside the gene matches: 5.

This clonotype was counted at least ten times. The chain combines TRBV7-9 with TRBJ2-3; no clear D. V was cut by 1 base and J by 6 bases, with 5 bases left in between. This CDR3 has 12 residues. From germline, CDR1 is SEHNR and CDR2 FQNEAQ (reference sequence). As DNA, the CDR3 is TGTGCCAGCAGCTTAGTCCCGGATACGCAGTATTTT. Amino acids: CASSLVPDTQYF.

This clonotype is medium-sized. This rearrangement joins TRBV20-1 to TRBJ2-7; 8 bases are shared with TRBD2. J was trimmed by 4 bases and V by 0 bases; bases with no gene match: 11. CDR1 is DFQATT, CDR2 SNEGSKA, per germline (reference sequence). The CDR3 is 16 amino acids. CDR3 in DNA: TGCAGTGCTAGAGAGGTGGGGCTAGCGGGCGCTTACGAGCAGTACTTC. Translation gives CSAREVGLAGAYEQYF.

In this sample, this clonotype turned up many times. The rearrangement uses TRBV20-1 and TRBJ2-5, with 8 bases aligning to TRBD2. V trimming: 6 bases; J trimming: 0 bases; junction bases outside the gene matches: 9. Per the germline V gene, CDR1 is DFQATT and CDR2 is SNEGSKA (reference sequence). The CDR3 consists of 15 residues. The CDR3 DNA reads TGCAGTGCCCTAGAACTAGCGGTGTACCAAGAGACCCAGTACTTC. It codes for CSALELAVYQETQYF.

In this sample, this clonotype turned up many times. The DNA for the CDR3 is TGCAGTGCTAGAGATCTAGGCGGGAGGGGGGCCTTCAATGAGCAGTTCTTC. Its protein is CSARDLGGRGAFNEQFF. V gene TRBV20-1 combines with J gene TRBJ2-1, with 9 bases that match TRBD2. This CDR3 has 17 amino acids. Per the germline V gene, CDR1 is DFQATT and CDR2 is SNEGSKA (reference sequence). V shed 0 bases and J 6 bases; nucleotides not matched to a gene: 12.